These T cell receptor beta chains were read from a single sample in a study of regulatory T cells in long-lasting Graves disease. TCRdb re-derived calls from the multiplex PCR reads in MiXCR, one entry per CDR3 protein. In the table there are roughly 440,000 distinct CDR3 sequences, 15% to 20% of which are singletons. This sample also belongs to another study, concerning T cells in Graves' hyperthyroidism and ophthalmopathy.

The sample here was peripheral blood mononuclear cells (PBMCs), taken at new diagnosis, from a patient treated with antithyroid drugs. The receptors derive from a woman younger than 35 with Graves disease. Both conserved end residues are part of each CDR3. The D gene is left open where the match is weak. The size field is filled for only some rows; it gives once, few, many or a size class.

clone_size: NA
v_call: TRBV9
cdr3_length: 16
j_call: TRBJ2-3
d_call: TRBD2
cdr3_nt: TGTGCCAGCAGCCTCGGGGGTAGCGGGACCTCAGATACGCAGTATTTT
cdr3_aa: CASSLGGSGTSDTQYF

clone_size: few
v_call: TRBV6-1
cdr3_length: 22
j_call: TRBJ2-3
d_call: TRBD2
cdr3_nt: TGTGCCAGCAGTGAAGCGCCCAGGGCTAGCGGGAGATCTAGTGGGGGTCGAGATACGCAGTATTTT
cdr3_aa: CASSEAPRASGRSSGGRDTQYF

clone_size: many
v_call: TRBV18
cdr3_length: 16
j_call: TRBJ2-2
d_call: NA
cdr3_nt: TGTGCCAGCTCACCAGGGGTCCAGCGTCGCACCGGGGAGCTGTTTTTT
cdr3_aa: CASSPGVQRRTGELFF

clone_size: many
v_call: TRBV2
cdr3_length: 14
j_call: TRBJ1-2
d_call: TRBD1
cdr3_nt: TGTGCCAGCAGTGGGGACAGCCATTACTATGGCTACACCTTC
cdr3_aa: CASSGDSHYYGYTF

clone_size: NA
v_call: TRBV6-2/TRBV6-3
cdr3_length: 13
j_call: TRBJ1-1
d_call: NA
cdr3_nt: TGTGCCAGCAGCCACCTACAGGACACTGAAGCTTTCTTT
cdr3_aa: CASSHLQDTEAFF

clone_size: NA
v_call: TRBV11-2
cdr3_length: 21
j_call: TRBJ2-3
d_call: TRBD2
cdr3_nt: TGCGCCAGCAGCCAGAGACCCTTGACTAGCTGGTCTTCCACCTTCACAGATACGCAGTATTTT
cdr3_aa: CASSQRPLTSWSSTFTDTQYF

clone_size: NA
v_call: TRBV7-2
cdr3_length: 14
j_call: TRBJ2-1
d_call: TRBD2
cdr3_nt: TGTGCCATTCCAAAGGGGACTACTAACAATGAGCAGTTCTTC
cdr3_aa: CAIPKGTTNNEQFF

clone_size: many
v_call: TRBV30
cdr3_length: 14
j_call: TRBJ1-1
d_call: NA
cdr3_nt: TGTGCCTGGAGTGTACGTAGAGAAAACACTGAAGCTTTCTTT
cdr3_aa: CAWSVRRENTEAFF

clone_size: many
v_call: TRBV3-1
cdr3_length: 15
j_call: TRBJ2-5
d_call: TRBD2
cdr3_nt: TGTGCCAGCAGCCAAGATTTAGCTAGCGGGGAGACCCAGTACTTC
cdr3_aa: CASSQDLASGETQYF

clone_size: many
v_call: TRBV20-1
cdr3_length: 14
j_call: TRBJ2-5
d_call: TRBD2
cdr3_nt: TGCAGTGCTACGATTCGACTAGCGGAAGAGACCCAGTACTTC
cdr3_aa: CSATIRLAEETQYF

clone_size: NA
v_call: TRBV20-1
cdr3_length: 11
j_call: TRBJ2-5
d_call: NA
cdr3_nt: TGCAGTGCTAGGGCGATGGAGACCCAGTACTTC
cdr3_aa: CSARAMETQYF

clone_size: many
v_call: TRBV14
cdr3_length: 14
j_call: TRBJ2-7
d_call: NA
cdr3_nt: TGTGCCAGCAGCCAAGATTTACTAGCCTACGAGCAGTACTTC
cdr3_aa: CASSQDLLAYEQYF

clone_size: few
v_call: TRBV6-9
cdr3_length: 15
j_call: TRBJ2-1
d_call: TRBD2
cdr3_nt: TGTGCCAGCAGTTACCGGGCGGGAGGGCCTAATGAGCAGTTCTTC
cdr3_aa: CASSYRAGGPNEQFF

clone_size: NA
v_call: TRBV6-2/TRBV6-3
cdr3_length: 18
j_call: TRBJ2-1
d_call: TRBD1
cdr3_nt: TGTGCCAGCAGTTACTGGGCGGCTGGGACAGCGGCCGACAATGAGCAGTTCTTC
cdr3_aa: CASSYWAAGTAADNEQFF

clone_size: many
v_call: TRBV5-1
cdr3_length: 14
j_call: TRBJ2-1
d_call: NA
cdr3_nt: TGCGCCAGCAGCGTTCAGTACGATCGCAATGAGCAGTTCTTC
cdr3_aa: CASSVQYDRNEQFF

clone_size: few
v_call: TRBV11-3
cdr3_length: 15
j_call: TRBJ2-2
d_call: NA
cdr3_nt: TGTGCCAGCAGCTTAATGGGACAGAACACCGGGGAGCTGTTTTTT
cdr3_aa: CASSLMGQNTGELFF

clone_size: many
v_call: TRBV30
cdr3_length: 17
j_call: TRBJ2-4
d_call: NA
cdr3_nt: TGTGCCTGGAGTGTACTGCGATCGGGGGTAGCCAAAAACATTCAGTACTTC
cdr3_aa: CAWSVLRSGVAKNIQYF

clone_size: NA
v_call: TRBV18
cdr3_length: 15
j_call: TRBJ2-2
d_call: NA
cdr3_nt: TGTGCCAGCTCACGGCAGGGTGCGAACACCGGGGAGCTGTTTTTT
cdr3_aa: CASSRQGANTGELFF

clone_size: NA
v_call: TRBV15
cdr3_length: 14
j_call: TRBJ2-7
d_call: NA
cdr3_nt: TGTGCCACCAGCAGAGATGGGCTATTTGGCGAGCAGTACTTC
cdr3_aa: CATSRDGLFGEQYF

clone_size: NA
v_call: TRBV6-1
cdr3_length: 16
j_call: TRBJ2-1
d_call: TRBD2
cdr3_nt: TGTGCCAGCAGCGTTATGGGAGGGTCGGGAGTACATGAGCAGTTCTTC
cdr3_aa: CASSVMGGSGVHEQFF

clone_size: many
v_call: TRBV2
cdr3_length: 14
j_call: TRBJ2-3
d_call: TRBD2
cdr3_nt: TGTGCCAGCACCGAGGCGGGAGCCAGAGATACGCAGTATTTT
cdr3_aa: CASTEAGARDTQYF

clone_size: many
v_call: TRBV28
cdr3_length: 14
j_call: TRBJ1-5
d_call: NA
cdr3_nt: TGTGCCAGCAGCTCGGACAGAAGCAATCAGCCCCAGCATTTT
cdr3_aa: CASSSDRSNQPQHF

clone_size: many
v_call: TRBV6-1
cdr3_length: 13
j_call: TRBJ2-5
d_call: NA
cdr3_nt: TGTGCCAGCAGGGACAGTCTACAAGAGACCCAGTACTTC
cdr3_aa: CASRDSLQETQYF

clone_size: many
v_call: TRBV28
cdr3_length: 14
j_call: TRBJ1-2
d_call: NA
cdr3_nt: TGTGCCAGCAGCCTGATGGGGGGAGATGGTGGCTACACCTTC
cdr3_aa: CASSLMGGDGGYTF

clone_size: many
v_call: TRBV24-1
cdr3_length: 14
j_call: TRBJ2-7
d_call: NA
cdr3_nt: TGTGCCACGAGCAACAGGGTACAATTGAACGAGCAGTACTTC
cdr3_aa: CATSNRVQLNEQYF

clone_size: NA
v_call: TRBV27
cdr3_length: 13
j_call: TRBJ2-7
d_call: NA
cdr3_nt: TGTGCCAGCAGTTTAAAAGACAGCTACGAGCAGTACTTC
cdr3_aa: CASSLKDSYEQYF

clone_size: many
v_call: TRBV20-1
cdr3_length: 17
j_call: TRBJ2-3
d_call: TRBD2
cdr3_nt: TGCAGTGCTCAGGGGCTAGCGGGATCCTCGTACACAGATACGCAGTATTTT
cdr3_aa: CSAQGLAGSSYTDTQYF

clone_size: many
v_call: TRBV28
cdr3_length: 15
j_call: TRBJ2-7
d_call: TRBD2
cdr3_nt: TGTGCCAGCTTTCCCCGAGCGGGAGCCGGCTACGAGCAGTACTTC
cdr3_aa: CASFPRAGAGYEQYF

clone_size: few
v_call: TRBV11-3
cdr3_length: 18
j_call: TRBJ2-3
d_call: TRBD1
cdr3_nt: TGTGCCAGCAGCTTAGAAGGGACAGGGGGCGCGGGCACAGATACGCAGTATTTT
cdr3_aa: CASSLEGTGGAGTDTQYF

clone_size: NA
v_call: TRBV20-1
cdr3_length: 16
j_call: TRBJ2-1
d_call: TRBD2
cdr3_nt: TGCAGTGCTAGAGATCCCTCGGGAGGGAGATACAATGAGCAGTTCTTC
cdr3_aa: CSARDPSGGRYNEQFF

clone_size: NA
v_call: TRBV5-6
cdr3_length: 13
j_call: TRBJ2-1
d_call: TRBD2
cdr3_nt: TGTGCCAGCAAGACGGGAGGTGGGAATGAGCAGTTCTTC
cdr3_aa: CASKTGGGNEQFF

clone_size: NA
v_call: TRBV3-1
cdr3_length: 14
j_call: TRBJ1-2
d_call: NA
cdr3_nt: TGTGCCAGCAGCCAAGCTCAAGTTAACTATGGCTACCCCTTC
cdr3_aa: CASSQAQVNYGYPF

clone_size: few
v_call: TRBV3-1
cdr3_length: 19
j_call: TRBJ2-7
d_call: TRBD1
cdr3_nt: TGTGCCAGCAGATCCGGGACAGAGGTTTTTTGGTTAAATCTCTACGAGCAGTACTTC
cdr3_aa: CASRSGTEVFWLNLYEQYF

clone_size: many
v_call: TRBV2
cdr3_length: 15
j_call: TRBJ2-7
d_call: TRBD1
cdr3_nt: TGTGCCAGCACGAACGGGGACAGGGGGCAGTACGAGCAGTACTTC
cdr3_aa: CASTNGDRGQYEQYF

clone_size: many
v_call: TRBV28
cdr3_length: 14
j_call: TRBJ2-3
d_call: NA
cdr3_nt: TGTGCCAGCAGGCTGGGACTTTCCGGGGATACGCAGTATTTT
cdr3_aa: CASRLGLSGDTQYF

clone_size: many
v_call: TRBV18
cdr3_length: 12
j_call: TRBJ2-7
d_call: NA
cdr3_nt: TGTGCCAGCTCTCGTGGGGAGGCCGAGCAGTACTTC
cdr3_aa: CASSRGEAEQYF

clone_size: NA
v_call: TRBV3-1
cdr3_length: 15
j_call: TRBJ2-3
d_call: NA
cdr3_nt: TGTGCCAGCAGCCAGAGACAGGCGCGCACAGATACGCAGTATTTT
cdr3_aa: CASSQRQARTDTQYF

clone_size: NA
v_call: TRBV20-1
cdr3_length: 14
j_call: TRBJ2-2
d_call: NA
cdr3_nt: TGCAGTGCTAGTCGGGACAAGAACACCGGGGAGCTGTTTTTT
cdr3_aa: CSASRDKNTGELFF

clone_size: many
v_call: TRBV12-3/TRBV12-4
cdr3_length: 15
j_call: TRBJ2-6
d_call: NA
cdr3_nt: TGTGCCAGCAGTTTAAGGAGGGCTGGGGCCAACGTCCTGACTTTC
cdr3_aa: CASSLRRAGANVLTF

clone_size: many
v_call: TRBV28
cdr3_length: 15
j_call: TRBJ2-3
d_call: TRBD2
cdr3_nt: TGTGCCAGCGCGCCCCGACTAGCGGGCACAGATACGCAGTATTTT
cdr3_aa: CASAPRLAGTDTQYF

clone_size: many
v_call: TRBV6-1
cdr3_length: 15
j_call: TRBJ1-2
d_call: TRBD1
cdr3_nt: TGTGCCAGCAGGCGGCCGGGACAGGGTAACTATGGCTACACCTTC
cdr3_aa: CASRRPGQGNYGYTF

clone_size: NA
v_call: TRBV27
cdr3_length: 15
j_call: TRBJ2-3
d_call: NA
cdr3_nt: TGTGCCAGCAGCCCTTCCCTAGGTGGCACAGATACGCAGTATTTT
cdr3_aa: CASSPSLGGTDTQYF

clone_size: many
v_call: TRBV5-5
cdr3_length: 13
j_call: TRBJ1-4
d_call: NA
cdr3_nt: TGTGCCAGCAGCTTGGGTGACAGCGAAAAACTGTTTTTT
cdr3_aa: CASSLGDSEKLFF

clone_size: NA
v_call: TRBV28
cdr3_length: 15
j_call: TRBJ2-7
d_call: TRBD1
cdr3_nt: TGTGCCAGCAAACCTTTGGACAGGGGTATGTACGAGCAGTACTTC
cdr3_aa: CASKPLDRGMYEQYF

clone_size: few
v_call: TRBV7-2
cdr3_length: 14
j_call: TRBJ1-6
d_call: NA
cdr3_nt: TGTGCCAGCAGCCCCCGCGTAAAATATTCACCCCTCCACTTT
cdr3_aa: CASSPRVKYSPLHF

clone_size: many
v_call: TRBV20-1
cdr3_length: 13
j_call: TRBJ1-5
d_call: TRBD1
cdr3_nt: TGCAGTGCTTCAACAGGGGGGAATCAGCCCCAGCATTTT
cdr3_aa: CSASTGGNQPQHF

clone_size: many
v_call: TRBV20-1
cdr3_length: 16
j_call: TRBJ2-2
d_call: NA
cdr3_nt: TGCAGTGCTAGAGATGATGTTGCAGGGGACACCGGGGAGCTGTTTTTT
cdr3_aa: CSARDDVAGDTGELFF

clone_size: NA
v_call: TRBV30
cdr3_length: 13
j_call: TRBJ2-7
d_call: TRBD1
cdr3_nt: TGTGCCTGGAGTATGAGGGGGCAGGGCGAGCAGTACTTC
cdr3_aa: CAWSMRGQGEQYF

clone_size: few
v_call: TRBV6-5
cdr3_length: 15
j_call: TRBJ2-2
d_call: NA
cdr3_nt: TGTGCCAGCAGTTCCCCCGACAGGAGCACCGGGGAGCTGTTTTTT
cdr3_aa: CASSSPDRSTGELFF

clone_size: NA
v_call: TRBV28
cdr3_length: 15
j_call: TRBJ2-7
d_call: TRBD1
cdr3_nt: TGTGCCAGCAGTTCCCCCGGGACAGCGGCCTACGAGCAGTACTTC
cdr3_aa: CASSSPGTAAYEQYF

clone_size: many
v_call: TRBV12-3/TRBV12-4
cdr3_length: 15
j_call: TRBJ2-1
d_call: TRBD2
cdr3_nt: TGTGCCAGCAGTCACACTAGCGGGGCGACCAATGAGCAGTTCTTC
cdr3_aa: CASSHTSGATNEQFF

clone_size: many
v_call: TRBV20-1
cdr3_length: 13
j_call: TRBJ1-1
d_call: TRBD1
cdr3_nt: TGCAGTGCCTTGGCAGGGGGGGGGACTGAAGCTTTCTTT
cdr3_aa: CSALAGGGTEAFF

clone_size: NA
v_call: TRBV27
cdr3_length: 17
j_call: TRBJ2-1
d_call: TRBD2
cdr3_nt: TGTGCCAGCAGTCCCGGACTAGCGGGAGCGTCCTACAATGAGCAGTTCTTC
cdr3_aa: CASSPGLAGASYNEQFF